These 24 T cell receptor beta chains were sequenced from one sample in a study of shared clonotypes between healthy human individuals. Clones were sequenced by immunoSEQ multiplex PCR, and TCRdb holds only the in-frame ones, with some missing. The sample includes roughly 500,000 clones, 90% to 96% of them seen just once. Sequencing was carried out using naive CD4+ T cells sorted from blood. Subset specified: CD45RA+ positively selected. Source of these receptors: a woman younger than 45 in good health.

The chain combines TRBV2 with TRBJ2-2; 9 bases fit TRBD2. The V gene's germline CDR1 is SNHLY and CDR2 FYNNEI. Losses at the gene ends were 2 bases for V and 6 bases for J; bases not matched to a gene: 4. The CDR3 spans 15 residues. The CDR3 loop reads CASSELGLASGELFF. CDR3 in DNA: TGTGCCAGCAGTGAACTAGGACTAGCGTCCGGGGAGCTGTTTTTT.

The genes are TRBV5-6 and TRBJ1-2; 10 nucleotides agree with TRBD1. The CDR3 runs to 14 residues. Germline assignment: CDR1 SGHDT and CDR2 YYEEEE. The V segment lost 4 bases and the J segment 8 bases; nucleotides outside the gene matches: 8. CDR3 region: CASSSTGTGDGYTF. The CDR3, as DNA: TGTGCCAGCAGCAGTACCGGGACAGGGGACGGCTACACCTTC.

The chain couples TRBV4-1 to TRBJ2-7; TRBD2 might be the D (5 bases). The CDR3 extends over 16 amino acids. Trimming shortened V by 3 bases and J by 4 bases, and 19 bases separated the two germline ends. The germline CDR1 and CDR2 sequences are MGHRA and YSYEKL. The CDR3 is CASSQGHSVIPYEQYF. CDR3 nucleotide sequence: TGCGCCAGCAGCCAGGGTCATAGCGTAATTCCTTACGAGCAGTACTTC.

The chain combines TRBV29-1 with TRBJ1-1; TRBD1 might be the D (5 bases). The V gene's germline CDR1 is SQVTM and CDR2 ANQGSEA. This CDR3 contains 14 residues. V lost 7 bases to trimming and J lost 6 bases, with 21 bases between them. CDR3 amino acids: CSAARVSGDAEAFF. CDR3 in DNA: TGCAGCGCTGCTCGGGTCAGTGGGGACGCTGAAGCTTTCTTT.

The CDR3 sequence is CASSSWMTSGSSNEQFF. In DNA, the CDR3 is TGTGCCAGCAGCTCCTGGATGACTAGCGGGAGTTCGAATGAGCAGTTCTTC. The chain couples TRBV11-2 to TRBJ2-1; 12 bases map to TRBD2. Germline V CDR1 and CDR2: SGHAT, FQNNGV. The junction had 11 bases not matched to a gene; V was cut back by 4 bases and J by 7 bases. CDR3 size: 17 residues. Using reference TRBV11-2 and TRBJ2-1 for the parts outside the CDR3, the full variable domain is EAGVAQSPRYKIIEKRQSVAFWCNPISGHATLYWYQQILGQGPKLLIQFQNNGVVDDSQLPKDRFSAERLKGVDSTLKIQPAKLEDSAVYLCASSSWMTSGSSNEQFFGPGTRLTVL.

This clone was observed a single time. The rearrangement uses TRBV9 and TRBJ2-6; the D gene is possibly TRBD2 (6 bases). With 4 bases removed from V and 0 bases from J, the gap between germline ends came to 11 bases. From germline, CDR1 is SGDLS and CDR2 YYNGEE. The CDR3 has 16 residues. CDR3 sequence reads: CASSTLGGSGANVLTF. In DNA form, the CDR3 reads TGTGCCAGCAGCACCCTCGGGGGCTCTGGGGCCAACGTCCTGACTTTC.

The gene calls are TRBV30 and TRBJ2-1; no definite D call. The CDR3 covers 10 residues. Germline V gene lookup returns CDR1 GTSNPN and CDR2 SVGIG (reference sequence). With 5 bases removed from V and 7 bases from J, the gap between germline ends came to 6 bases. The CDR3 reads CAWGINEQFF. CDR3 DNA sequence: TGTGCCTGGGGGATAAATGAGCAGTTCTTC. The complete variable domain, with remaining parts taken from reference TRBV30 and TRBJ2-1, reads SQTIHQWPATLVQPVGSPLSLECTVEGTSNPNLYWYRQAAGRGLQLLFYSVGIGQISSEVPQNLSASRPQDRQFILSSKKLLLSDSGFYLCAWGINEQFFGPGTRLTVL.

The chain joins TRBV5-1 to TRBJ2-5; TRBD1 matches 7 bases. Per germline, CDR1 SGHRS and CDR2 YFSETQ. This CDR3 contains 16 residues. J gave up 6 bases and V 0 bases, and 11 bases lay outside the gene matches. The DNA of the CDR3 is TGCGCCAGCAGCTTGGTGGGACAGCCACTCGGGAAGACCCAGTACTTC. Its protein is CASSLVGQPLGKTQYF.

V gene TRBV2 combines with J gene TRBJ2-2; 9 nucleotides match TRBD2. The V segment lost 6 bases and the J segment 6 bases; nucleotides outside the gene matches: 5. Germline CDR1 and CDR2: SNHLY and FYNNEI. This CDR3 region has 14 residues. CDR3: CASSFLAGPGELFF. The CDR3 DNA follows: TGTGCCAGCAGCTTCCTAGCGGGACCCGGGGAGCTGTTTTTT.

The chain links TRBV5-4 to TRBJ2-2, with 13 bases identical to TRBD2. Germline CDR1 and CDR2: SGHNT and YYREEE (reference sequence). V gave up 4 bases and J gave up 7 bases; unmatched junction bases: 4. This CDR3 has 15 residues. CDR3: CASSTGLAGVGELFF. The CDR3 region has the DNA TGTGCCAGCAGCACTGGACTAGCGGGAGTCGGGGAGCTGTTTTTT.

The chain employs TRBV19 and TRBJ2-1, with D hard to call. Trimming removed 3 bases from V and 7 bases from J, with 13 bases in between. In germline, CDR1 is LNHDA, CDR2 SQIVND (reference sequence). The CDR3 runs to 14 residues. Written as DNA, the CDR3 is TGTGCCAGTAGTATTAGGCTAGTCTTGAATGAGCAGTTCTTC. It is translated as CASSIRLVLNEQFF. The full variable domain, with the rest looked up from reference TRBV19 and TRBJ2-1, is DGGITQSPKYLFRKEGQNVTLSCEQNLNHDAMYWYRQDPGQGLRLIYYSQIVNDFQKGDIAEGYSVSREKKESFPLTVTSAQKNPTAFYLCASSIRLVLNEQFFGPGTRLTVL.

V usage is TRBV5-4 and J usage is TRBJ2-7, with 8 nucleotides matching TRBD2. The CDR3 loop spans 14 amino acids. V lost 3 bases and J lost 5; bases outside the gene matches: 7. The germline CDR1 and CDR2 sequences are SGHNT and YYREEE (reference sequence). The CDR3 region is CASSSSSGTDEQYF. For the CDR3, the DNA is TGTGCCAGCAGCTCCAGTAGCGGGACCGACGAGCAGTACTTC.

The chain uses TRBV5-1 and TRBJ2-6; the D gene is possibly TRBD2 (5 bases). Germline CDR1 SGHRS, CDR2 YFSETQ. This CDR3 has 21 amino acids. Trimming left V 4 bases short and J 0 bases short, with 26 bases between. The CDR3 spells CASSPDPGRPGGRSGANVLTF. DNA of the CDR3: TGCGCCAGCAGCCCCGACCCAGGCCGCCCAGGAGGACGCTCTGGGGCCAACGTCCTGACTTTC.

The V gene is TRBV28, the J gene TRBJ1-2; TRBD1 agrees at 9 bases. Germline V gene data show CDR1 as MDHEN and CDR2 as SYDVKM. CDR3 length equals 15 residues. After removal of 4 bases from V and 5 bases from J, the junction contained 8 bases not matched to a gene. The CDR3 loop is CASSSPRTGAYGYTF. The CDR3 DNA is TGTGCCAGCAGTTCCCCGAGGACAGGGGCTTATGGCTACACCTTC.

In regard to this clone: This may be a read error, as it is one base from a much larger clone. The chain recombines TRBV11-3 with TRBJ2-2; D gene ambiguous. With 5 bases removed from V and 5 bases from J, the gap between germline ends came to 6 bases. Looked up from germline, CDR1 is SGHNT and CDR2 is YENEEA. The CDR3 spans 12 residues. As DNA, the CDR3 is TGTGCCAGCAGCCGAGATACCGGGGAGCTGTTTTTT. Protein product: CASSRDTGELFF.

The gene calls are TRBV21-1 and TRBJ2-7; the DNA was not compared with TRBD2, the D call given in the table. TRBV21-1 corresponds to a pseudogene. CDR3 size: 14 residues. DNA of the CDR3: TGTGCCAGCAACCGGACTAGCGGGGGGTACGAGCAGTACTTC. Its translation: CASNRTSGGYEQYF.

The chain carries TRBV5-4 and TRBJ2-1; D perhaps matches TRBD2 (5 bases). The CDR3 covers 16 residues. Trimming took off 0 bases at V and 6 bases at J, with 16 bases between the two ends. Germline CDR1 and CDR2: SGHNT and YYREEE (reference sequence). DNA for the CDR3: TGTGCCAGCAGCTTGGGAAGAGGGCGTGTTGGCAATGAGCAGTTCTTC. It is translated as CASSLGRGRVGNEQFF.

This rearrangement joins TRBV6-1 to TRBJ2-5; D possibly matches TRBD1 or TRBD2 (5 bases each). The germline V and J ends were trimmed by 1 base and 4 bases, with 10 bases remaining between them. The germline gives CDR1 MNHNS, CDR2 SASEGT. This CDR3 has 14 amino acids. As DNA, the CDR3 is TGTGCCAGCAGTGAAGTAGCAGGGAGAGAGACCCAGTACTTC. It specifies CASSEVAGRETQYF.

The CDR3 bases are TGTGCCATCAGTGATGGGACAGGGGCTCGGGAGGAGCAGTACTTC. Its translation is CAISDGTGAREEQYF. The chain has TRBV10-3 and TRBJ2-7, with 10 bases fitting TRBD1. CDR1 and CDR2 (germline): ENHRY, SYGVKD. J lost 7 bases, V lost 3 bases, and 9 bases had no gene match. The CDR3 has 15 amino acids.

Details on this clone: The identical CDR3 is also encoded by other nucleotide sequences in the sample. V is TRBV18 and J is TRBJ2-5; D not resolved. Germline CDR1 reads KGHSH; CDR2 reads LQKENI. There are 12 residues in the CDR3. With 2 bases removed from V and 2 bases from J, the gap between germline ends came to 3 bases. The CDR3, as DNA: TGTGCCAGCTCACCAAGTCAAGAGACCCAGTACTTC. Translated: CASSPSQETQYF.

The V call is TRBV6-6, the J call TRBJ1-6; D remains unclear. The CDR3 runs to 13 residues. V shed 5 bases and J shed 6 bases, with 8 bases lying between them. Germline V gene sequence: CDR1 MNHNY, CDR2 SVGAGI (reference sequence). For the CDR3, the DNA is TGTGCCAGCAGTACCGGGATTAATTCACCCCTCCACTTT. Its protein is CASSTGINSPLHF.

The chain uses TRBV6-5 and TRBJ2-7; TRBD1 aligns across 7 bases. After removal of 0 bases from V and 6 bases from J, the junction contained 8 bases not matched to a gene. Germline V gives CDR1 MNHEY, CDR2 SVGAGI. This CDR3 contains 15 residues. CDR3 sequence reads: CASSYSNRGRLEQYF. The CDR3, as DNA: TGTGCCAGCAGTTACTCGAACAGGGGACGGCTCGAGCAGTACTTC.

This chain joins TRBV4-1 and TRBJ2-7, with 8 bases identical to TRBD1. CDR1 is MGHRA, CDR2 YSYEKL, per germline. J gave up 3 bases and V 0 bases, and 7 bases lay outside the gene matches. The CDR3 extends over 16 amino acids. CDR3 sequence (DNA): TGCGCCAGCAGCCAAGAGATATTAGGACAGGGCTACGAGCAGTACTTC. Translation gives CASSQEILGQGYEQYF.

This rearrangement joins TRBV27 to TRBJ2-3; 9 nucleotides line up with TRBD2. The CDR3 consists of 14 residues. The trim removed 7 bases at V and 4 bases at J, leaving 6 bases unmatched. CDR1 and CDR2 from the germline V gene are MNHEY and SMNVEV (reference sequence). The CDR3 reads CASTTTSGADTQYF. The DNA for the CDR3 is TGTGCCAGCACCACGACTAGCGGTGCAGATACGCAGTATTTT.